A single sample gave rise to the 30 T cell receptor beta chains below, sequenced in a study of blood T cell repertoires in COVID-19. Measured with immunoSEQ multiplex PCR; TCRdb has only the in-frame clones, and not every one. The sample records fewer than 250,000 clones, approximately 85% being singletons. Source material: peripheral blood. These receptors were taken from a man between 40 and 49 years old with acute or convalescent COVID-19.

The rearrangement links TRBV5-1 to TRBJ2-7, with 8 positions matching TRBD1. V lost 3 bases, J lost 6 bases, and 8 bases stayed unmatched. Germline assignment: CDR1 SGHRS and CDR2 YFSETQ. This CDR3 has 14 residues. CDR3 sequence reads: CASSSDRVGGEQYF. The CDR3 DNA reads TGCGCCAGCAGCTCGGACAGGGTAGGGGGCGAGCAGTACTTC.

The V and J genes are TRBV27 and TRBJ1-2; a weak D match, TRBD1 (5 bases). The CDR3 is 15 residues long. Germline loops: CDR1 MNHEY, CDR2 SMNVEV (reference sequence). V was pared by 5 bases and J by 8 bases, with 21 bases between. The CDR3 reads CASSASQGRSGGYTF. In nucleotides, the CDR3 is TGTGCCAGCAGTGCTAGTCAGGGAAGGTCTGGAGGCTACACCTTC.

The gene calls are TRBV5-6 and TRBJ1-1; D is unclear. This CDR3 region has 14 residues. Trimming stripped 0 bases from V and 1 base from J, with 7 bases between. Germline V gene sequence: CDR1 SGHDT, CDR2 YYEEEE. The CDR3 bases are TGTGCCAGCAGCTTGGTTGCGGAGAACACTGAAGCTTTCTTT. This encodes CASSLVAENTEAFF.

The chain couples TRBV3-1 (or the pseudogene TRBV3-2) to TRBJ2-3, with 9 bases matching TRBD1. The CDR3 has 17 residues. Germline-derived CDR1 and CDR2 are LGHDT and YNNKEL (reference sequence). After removal of 2 bases from V and 5 bases from J, the junction contained 11 bases not matched to a gene. The chain's CDR3 is CASSQSTGTGQVDTQYF. The CDR3 DNA reads TGTGCCAGCAGCCAATCCACCGGGACAGGGCAAGTAGATACGCAGTATTTT.

This chain uses TRBV7-9 with TRBJ1-1, with a possible D match to TRBD1 (6 bases). Looked up from germline, CDR1 is SEHNR and CDR2 is FQNEAQ (reference sequence). V was cut by 0 bases and J by 9 bases, with 11 bases left in between. This CDR3 region has 13 residues. DNA of the CDR3: TGTGCCAGCAGCTTAGCGATACAGGGTAAAGCTTTCTTT. Amino acid sequence: CASSLAIQGKAFF.

The rearrangement uses TRBV9 and TRBJ1-2; 9 bases align to TRBD1. From germline, CDR1 is SGDLS and CDR2 YYNGEE. The CDR3 covers 16 residues. V lost 0 bases to trimming and J lost 3 bases; unmatched junction nucleotides: 6. The CDR3 reads CASSVDRGHTDYGYTF. The CDR3 DNA reads as TGTGCCAGCAGCGTAGACAGGGGGCACACAGACTATGGCTACACCTTC.

This clone showed up just once. The genes are TRBV15 and TRBJ1-1, with D maybe TRBD1 (5 bases). V was trimmed by 0 bases and J by 2 bases, leaving 7 bases between them. Germline lookup yields CDR1 LNHNV and CDR2 YYDKDF (reference sequence). The CDR3 extends over 14 amino acids. This CDR3 is CATSRDQGNTEAFF. CDR3 coding DNA: TGTGCCACCAGCAGAGATCAGGGAAACACTGAAGCTTTCTTT.

This chain connects TRBV5-1 to TRBJ2-3; 7 positions match TRBD2. The germline V gene encodes CDR1 SGHRS and CDR2 YFSETQ. The CDR3 contains 13 residues. J lost 5 bases, V lost 4 bases, and 4 bases had no gene match. CDR3 DNA sequence: TGCGCCAGCAGCCCGGGGGGTTTAGATACGCAGTATTTT. Protein product: CASSPGGLDTQYF.

This sequence joins TRBV5-1 and TRBJ2-3; tentative D call: TRBD1 (9 bases). The CDR3 covers 16 residues. V was pared by 7 bases and J by 6 bases, with 24 bases between. Germline-derived CDR1 and CDR2 are SGHRS and YFSETQ. The CDR3 is CASSTTGTGTRDTQYF. CDR3 nucleotide sequence: TGCGCCAGCTCCACTACCGGGACAGGGACTAGGGATACGCAGTATTTT. The full variable domain, with the rest looked up from reference TRBV5-1 and TRBJ2-3, is KAGVTQTPRYLIKTRGQQVTLSCSPISGHRSVSWYQQTPGQGLQFLFEYFSETQRNKGNFPGRFSGRQFSNSRSEMNVSTLELGDSALYLCASSTTGTGTRDTQYFGPGTRLTVL.

The V and J genes are TRBV4-1 and TRBJ1-1; perhaps TRBD1 as D (5 bases). V gave up 4 bases and J gave up 0 bases, with 12 bases separating them. This CDR3 spans 15 amino acids. Germline loops: CDR1 MGHRA, CDR2 YSYEKL. CDR3 in DNA: TGCGCCAGCAGCCGGGCGGAGGGGTTGAACACTGAAGCTTTCTTT. Encoded protein: CASSRAEGLNTEAFF.

The V gene is TRBV4-1, the J gene TRBJ1-6, with TRBD1 matching over 7 bases. Germline trimming cut 1 base from V and 9 bases from J; bases unmatched to any gene: 0. The germline gives CDR1 MGHRA, CDR2 YSYEKL. The CDR3 loop spans 13 amino acids. This CDR3 reads CASSQGQGSPLHF. The CDR3 bases are TGCGCCAGCAGCCAAGGACAGGGTTCACCCCTCCACTTT.

The chain couples TRBV12-5 to TRBJ1-2, with TRBD1 matching 7 bases. The CDR3 runs 12 residues. Germline trimming cut 2 bases from V and 14 bases from J; bases unmatched to any gene: 8. Germline lookup yields CDR1 LGHNT and CDR2 FRNRAP. The CDR3 loop reads CASGLSTGQNTF. Here the CDR3 DNA reads TGTGCTAGTGGTTTGTCGACAGGGCAGAATACCTTC.

This chain joins TRBV10-3 and TRBJ2-1; 13 bases are a match to TRBD2. The ends lost 6 bases at V and 2 bases at J; junction bases unmatched: 1. The germline gives CDR1 ENHRY, CDR2 SYGVKD. The CDR3 spans 15 residues. CDR3 sequence (DNA): TGTGCCATCAGGGGGACTAGCGGGGCCTACAATGAGCAGTTCTTC. Translation gives CAIRGTSGAYNEQFF.

The V gene is TRBV11-2, the J gene TRBJ2-1; TRBD1 matches 7 bases. CDR1 and CDR2 from the germline V gene are SGHAT and FQNNGV. Trimming removed 2 bases from V and 7 bases from J; junction bases left unmatched: 5. The CDR3 has 14 amino acids. Written as DNA, the CDR3 is TGTGCCAGCAGCTTAACCAGGGGGTTGAATGAGCAGTTCTTC. This translates into CASSLTRGLNEQFF. The variable domain in full, completed from reference TRBV11-2 and TRBJ2-1, reads EAGVAQSPRYKIIEKRQSVAFWCNPISGHATLYWYQQILGQGPKLLIQFQNNGVVDDSQLPKDRFSAERLKGVDSTLKIQPAKLEDSAVYLCASSLTRGLNEQFFGPGTRLTVL.

The chain uses TRBV2 and TRBJ1-3; D is perhaps TRBD1 (6 bases). The CDR3 extends over 15 amino acids. Per the germline V gene, CDR1 is SNHLY and CDR2 is FYNNEI. V lost 4 bases and J 0 bases, leaving 10 bases between the germline ends. The CDR3 protein is CASSVTGPSGNTIYF. In DNA, the CDR3 is TGTGCCAGCAGTGTGACAGGACCCTCTGGAAACACCATATATTTT. The full variable domain, its missing parts supplied by reference TRBV2 and TRBJ1-3, is EPEVTQTPSHQVTQMGQEVILRCVPISNHLYFYWYRQILGQKVEFLVSFYNNEISEKSEIFDDQFSVERPDGSNFTLKIRSTKLEDSAMYFCASSVTGPSGNTIYFGEGSWLTVV.

The chain carries TRBV13 and TRBJ2-5, with 10 bases lining up with TRBD1. Germline trimming cut 5 bases from V and 1 base from J; bases unmatched to any gene: 7. Germline CDR1 is PRHDT and CDR2 is FYEKMQ (reference sequence). This CDR3 contains 16 residues. DNA for the CDR3: TGTGCCAGCAGCCCTAGGACAGGGGGTGGCCAAGAGACCCAGTACTTC. Protein: CASSPRTGGGQETQYF. Looking up the rest from reference TRBV13 and TRBJ2-5 gives the full variable domain: AAGVIQSPRHLIKEKRETATLKCYPIPRHDTVYWYQQGPGQDPQFLISFYEKMQSDKGSIPDRFSAQQFSDYHSELNMSSLELGDSALYFCASSPRTGGGQETQYFGPGTRLLVL.

V gene TRBV28 combines with J gene TRBJ1-2, with D maybe TRBD1 (6 bases). Trimming cost V 6 bases and J 7 bases, with 15 bases left between them. CDR1 is MDHEN and CDR2 is SYDVKM in the germline V gene. The CDR3 extends over 13 amino acids. This CDR3 is CASRVQGVRGYTF. CDR3 sequence (DNA): TGTGCCAGCAGGGTACAGGGAGTACGTGGCTACACCTTC.

This chain connects TRBV10-3 to TRBJ1-2, with TRBD1 matching 7 bases. Germline loops: CDR1 ENHRY, CDR2 SYGVKD. The V and J ends lost 2 bases and 4 bases, in that order; junction bases with no gene match: 4. This CDR3 is 14 amino acids long. In DNA, the CDR3 is TGTGCCATCAGTGAGGACAGGGTGACCTATGGCTACACCTTC. Its protein is CAISEDRVTYGYTF.

This chain uses TRBV7-9 with TRBJ1-1; tentative D call: TRBD1 (6 bases). The CDR3 loop spans 15 amino acids. Germline CDR1 reads SEHNR; CDR2 reads FQNEAQ (reference sequence). Trimming cost V 1 base and J 4 bases, with 13 bases left between them. This CDR3 is CASSLGAQGSTEAFF. CDR3 DNA: TGTGCCAGCAGCTTAGGGGCCCAGGGGTCCACTGAAGCTTTCTTT.

The V gene is TRBV10-3, the J gene TRBJ2-7, with 9 bases that match TRBD1. With V trimmed by 3 bases and J by 4 bases, 4 bases remained unmatched. Germline V gene lookup returns CDR1 ENHRY and CDR2 SYGVKD. This CDR3 comprises 14 residues. As DNA, the CDR3 is TGTGCCATCAGTGATCAGGGACAGGGTTACGAGCAGTACTTC. This translates into CAISDQGQGYEQYF.

V usage is TRBV9 and J usage is TRBJ2-7; no clear D gene. V shed 0 bases and J shed 0 bases, with 10 bases lying between them. Germline V gene data show CDR1 as SGDLS and CDR2 as YYNGEE. The CDR3 covers 15 residues. Here the CDR3 reads CASSVVPVSSYEQYF. The CDR3, as DNA: TGTGCCAGCAGCGTAGTTCCCGTCAGCTCCTACGAGCAGTACTTC.

The chain employs TRBV9 and TRBJ1-4, with 9 positions matching TRBD1. The CDR3 totals 14 residues. The V segment lost 4 bases and the J segment 8 bases; nucleotides outside the gene matches: 6. The germline gives CDR1 SGDLS, CDR2 YYNGEE. The CDR3 region is CASSTGTGNEKLFF. Here the CDR3 DNA reads TGTGCCAGCAGCACCGGGACAGGGAACGAAAAACTGTTTTTT.

The rearrangement uses TRBV5-4 and TRBJ1-2; D is unresolved. Germline-derived CDR1 and CDR2 are SGHNT and YYREEE (reference sequence). Trimming took off 3 bases at V and 7 bases at J, with 10 bases between the two ends. This CDR3 has 12 amino acids. The CDR3 sequence: CASSSPPGGYTF. DNA for the CDR3: TGTGCCAGCAGCTCCCCCCCCGGTGGCTACACCTTC.

CDR3 amino acids: CASSTWTGALPDGYTF. CDR3 in DNA: TGTGCCAGCAGCACCTGGACAGGGGCCTTACCGGATGGCTACACCTTC. The chain recombines TRBV7-8 with TRBJ1-2; TRBD1 matches 9 bases. With 5 bases clipped from V and 6 bases from J, the junction kept 13 bases outside the gene matches. This CDR3 contains 16 residues. Germline CDR1 and CDR2: SGHVS and FQNEAQ.

This sequence joins TRBV4-1 and TRBJ2-7; the D gene is possibly TRBD1 (6 bases). The CDR3 has 14 residues. Germline V CDR1 and CDR2: MGHRA, YSYEKL. V lost 2 bases to trimming and J lost 2 bases, with 10 bases between them. CDR3 nucleotide sequence: TGCGCCAGCAGCCAAATACAGGGAGCCTACGAGCAGTACTTC. Translated: CASSQIQGAYEQYF.

The V gene is TRBV12-5, the J gene TRBJ1-1, with TRBD1 as a possible D gene (6 bases). Trimming removed 3 bases at V and 3 bases at J, with 17 bases between. Germline values: CDR1 LGHNT, CDR2 FRNRAP. CDR3 length: 16 amino acids. The DNA of the CDR3 is TGTGCTAGTGGTTTTGGCAAACAGGGCGGCGACACTGAAGCTTTCTTT. It translates to CASGFGKQGGDTEAFF.

V and J are TRBV2 and TRBJ1-1, with 7 bases identical to TRBD1. The CDR3 is made up of 10 amino acids. Per germline, CDR1 SNHLY and CDR2 FYNNEI. V lost 8 bases and J lost 11; bases outside the gene matches: 5. CDR3 region: CASGDRAAFF. CDR3 sequence (DNA): TGTGCCAGCGGCGACAGGGCTGCTTTCTTT.

The chain uses TRBV19 and TRBJ1-2; D not resolved. V was clipped by 3 bases and J by 6 bases, with 11 bases between them. There are 13 residues in the CDR3. CDR1 and CDR2 (germline): LNHDA, SQIVND (reference sequence). CDR3 DNA sequence: TGTGCCAGTAGTATTATGGCGGCAAATGGCTACACCTTC. It encodes CASSIMAANGYTF.

The V gene is TRBV9, the J gene TRBJ1-5, with a possible D match to TRBD1 (6 bases). V was cut by 2 bases and J by 4 bases, with 13 bases left in between. The CDR3 sequence is 15 residues long. Germline V gene sequence: CDR1 SGDLS, CDR2 YYNGEE. The CDR3 spells CASSVGGGPNQPQHF. As DNA, the CDR3 is TGTGCCAGCAGCGTCGGCGGGGGGCCGAATCAGCCCCAGCATTTT.

This chain uses TRBV3-1 (or the pseudogene TRBV3-2) with TRBJ1-1; tentative D call: TRBD1 (5 bases). The CDR3 length is 14 residues. The V gene's germline CDR1 is LGHDT and CDR2 YNNKEL (reference sequence). Trimming removed 1 base from V and 4 bases from J, with 10 bases in between. For the CDR3, the DNA is TGTGCCAGCAGCCAAGTATCGGGGGGCACTGAAGCTTTCTTT. This sequence encodes CASSQVSGGTEAFF.